These T cell receptor beta chains were read from a single sample in a study of blood T cell repertoires in COVID-19. The repertoire was sequenced with immunoSEQ multiplex PCR; TCRdb's copy has only in-frame clones and lacks some. This sample yields about 190,000 clones, of which approximately 91% are seen a single time; approximately 7% belongs to the top ten. Sequenced input: peripheral blood. These TCRs come from a man aged 35 to 55 with acute or convalescent COVID-19. The CDR3 runs from the conserved cysteine through the conserved F or W. D genes are given only for firm matches. Size values are once, few and many counts, or a class for expanded clones, and some rows have none.

clone_size | d_call | j_call | v_call | cdr3_nt | cdr3_aa
- | - | TRBJ2-1 | TRBV11-3 | TGTGCCAGCAGCCCAACCGCGGGCCTCTCCTACAATGAGCAGTTCTTC | CASSPTAGLSYNEQFF
- | - | TRBJ2-7 | TRBV6-5 | TGTGCCAGCAGCCCAAGGACTGTCGGCTACGAGCAGTACTTC | CASSPRTVGYEQYF
- | - | TRBJ2-2 | TRBV10-3 | TGTGCCATCAGTGAGGTTGGGAGTGCTCCCGGGGAGCTGTTTTTT | CAISEVGSAPGELFF
- | - | TRBJ1-5 | TRBV18 | TGTGCCAGCTCACCCCGGGAGGGGCCCCAGCATTTT | CASSPREGPQHF
once | TRBD1 | TRBJ1-6 | TRBV25-1 | TGTGCCAGCAGGACAGGGCCAAATTCACCCCTCCACTTT | CASRTGPNSPLHF
- | - | TRBJ2-7 | TRBV18 | TGTGCCAGCTCACCACACTCCGACGAGCAGTACTTC | CASSPHSDEQYF
- | TRBD2 | TRBJ2-5 | TRBV6-5 | TGTGCCAGCCACGATCCGGGGGGGCCCCAAGAGACCCAGTACTTC | CASHDPGGPQETQYF
- | TRBD1 | TRBJ1-2 | TRBV3-1/TRBV3-2 | TGTGCCAGCAGCCCCGGGACAGGGAACTATGGCTACACCTTC | CASSPGTGNYGYTF
- | - | TRBJ1-1 | TRBV28 | TGTGCCAGCAGTTCCCCTTCGAACACTGAAGCTTTCTTT | CASSSPSNTEAFF
- | - | TRBJ1-1 | TRBV13 | TGTGCCAGCAGCTTAACGGTGAACACTGAAGCTTTCTTT | CASSLTVNTEAFF
- | TRBD2 | TRBJ2-2 | TRBV2 | TGTGCCAGCAGTGAAAGGCTAGCGGGGGGCGGCGGGGAGCTGTTTTTT | CASSERLAGGGGELFF
- | TRBD2 | TRBJ2-2 | TRBV11-2 | TGTGCCAGCAGCTTAGACCCTAGCGGACTAGCGGGGGGGCCTAAAGGGGAGCTGTTTTTT | CASSLDPSGLAGGPKGELFF
- | TRBD1 | TRBJ1-4 | TRBV19 | TGTGCCAGTAGTGCGACAGGGGGCGCGGGTGAAAAACTGTTTTTT | CASSATGGAGEKLFF
- | TRBD2 | TRBJ2-1 | TRBV13 | TGTGCCAGCCGCCGTCGACTAGCGGGGGGGTTACCCTACAATGAGCAGTTCTTC | CASRRRLAGGLPYNEQFF
- | TRBD1 | TRBJ2-1 | TRBV4-1 | TGCGCCAGCAGTCTGGCGACAGGGTTGGAGCAGTTCTTC | CASSLATGLEQFF
- | - | TRBJ2-6 | TRBV7-3 | TGTGCCAGCAGCCCACAAAATTTTCAGGGTAGTGGGGCCAACGTCCTGACTTTC | CASSPQNFQGSGANVLTF
- | - | TRBJ2-3 | TRBV7-3 | TGTGCCAGCAGCTTCGGGGGTATTGGCACAGATACGCAGTATTTT | CASSFGGIGTDTQYF
few | TRBD1 | TRBJ2-6 | TRBV28 | TGTGCCAGCAGTTTAGGGTGGGGCAGGGGGCCTGGGGCCAACGTCCTGACTTTC | CASSLGWGRGPGANVLTF
- | TRBD1 | TRBJ1-2 | TRBV27 | TGTGCCAGCAGTGGGGAACAGGGGTTGTCTGGCTACACCTTC | CASSGEQGLSGYTF
once | TRBD1 | TRBJ1-4 | TRBV5-4 | TGTGCCAGCAGCTCAACAGGGGGAAGTGAAAAACTGTTTTTT | CASSSTGGSEKLFF
- | TRBD1 | TRBJ1-1 | TRBV28 | TGTGCCAGCAGTCCTCGGACAGGGAAGGGGAACACTGAAGCTTTCTTT | CASSPRTGKGNTEAFF
- | - | TRBJ2-7 | TRBV7-9 | TGTGCCAGCAGCGCCCGGACAGCCCCGTTGCGCGAGCAGTACTTC | CASSARTAPLREQYF
- | - | TRBJ2-6 | TRBV29-1 | TGCAGCGTTGATATCTCCGGCTCTGGGGCCAACGTCCTGACTTTC | CSVDISGSGANVLTF
- | TRBD1 | TRBJ1-5 | TRBV5-6 | TGTGCCAGCAGCGTTACAGGGGGCCCAGGGAGGAATCAGCCCCAGCATTTT | CASSVTGGPGRNQPQHF
- | - | TRBJ2-7 | TRBV7-6 | TGTGCCAGCAGCCCCACAGGGTTTTACGAGCAGTACTTC | CASSPTGFYEQYF
- | - | TRBJ2-3 | TRBV6-1 | TGTGCCAGCAGTGACCAACAGGGTATAAGGTCAGATACGCAGTATTTT | CASSDQQGIRSDTQYF
- | - | TRBJ2-7 | TRBV9 | TGTGCCAGCAGCGTAGTGGGGGGGCGCGAGCAGTACTTC | CASSVVGGREQYF
- | - | TRBJ2-3 | TRBV5-1 | TGCGCCAGCAGATACGACAGGAGACCGGCCACAGATACGCAGTATTTT | CASRYDRRPATDTQYF
- | - | TRBJ2-7 | TRBV29-1 | TGCAGCGTTTTTACAGGGAACTACGAGCAGTACTTC | CSVFTGNYEQYF
few | - | TRBJ1-5 | TRBV27 | TGTGCCAGCAGTTTTGGCAGCGATCAGCCCCAGCATTTT | CASSFGSDQPQHF
- | TRBD2 | TRBJ2-1 | TRBV19 | TGTGCCAGTAGTTGGTCTAGCGGGGACAATGAGCAGTTCTTC | CASSWSSGDNEQFF
- | - | TRBJ1-4 | TRBV6-2/TRBV6-3 | TGTGCCAGCAGCAGGGACACAAGAGCGGGGACTAATGAAAAACTGTTTTTT | CASSRDTRAGTNEKLFF
- | TRBD1 | TRBJ2-2 | TRBV30 | TGTGCCTGGAGTGTACACAGGGGGCCTACCGGGGAGCTGTTTTTT | CAWSVHRGPTGELFF
- | - | TRBJ2-5 | TRBV2 | TGTGCCAGCAGTGAAGATAACGGGGACCAAGAGACCCAGTACTTC | CASSEDNGDQETQYF
once | TRBD1 | TRBJ1-3 | TRBV7-9 | TGTGCCAGCAGCCTCTGGACAGGCTCAGGAAACACCATATATTTT | CASSLWTGSGNTIYF
- | TRBD1 | TRBJ2-3 | TRBV27 | TGTGCCAGCAGTCTCAGGGGGCCAGATACGCAGTATTTT | CASSLRGPDTQYF
- | - | TRBJ1-2 | TRBV28 | TGTGCCAGCAGTTTATCACAGGGTCGGGGCTACACCTTC | CASSLSQGRGYTF
- | - | TRBJ1-2 | TRBV12-2 | TGTGCAAGTCGCTCTCGGGACTACCGAAACTATGGCTACACCTTC | CASRSRDYRNYGYTF
- | - | TRBJ2-3 | TRBV4-1 | TGCGCCAGCAGCCAAGAGGCCGGAGCCGGCACAGATACGCAGTATTTT | CASSQEAGAGTDTQYF